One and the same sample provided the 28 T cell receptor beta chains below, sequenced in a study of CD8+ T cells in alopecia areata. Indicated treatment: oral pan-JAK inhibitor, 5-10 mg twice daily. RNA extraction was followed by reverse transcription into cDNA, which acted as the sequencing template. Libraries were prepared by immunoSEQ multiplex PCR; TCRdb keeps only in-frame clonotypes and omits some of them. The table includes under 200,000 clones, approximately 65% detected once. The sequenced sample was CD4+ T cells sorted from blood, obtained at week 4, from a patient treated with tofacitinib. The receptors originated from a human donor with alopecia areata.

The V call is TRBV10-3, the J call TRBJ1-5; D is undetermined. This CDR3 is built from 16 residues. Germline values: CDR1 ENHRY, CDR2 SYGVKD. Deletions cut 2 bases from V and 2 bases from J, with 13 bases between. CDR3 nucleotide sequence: TGTGCCATCAGTGAGACGGCCGGGCCGCGCAATCAGCCCCAGCATTTT. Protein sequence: CAISETAGPRNQPQHF.

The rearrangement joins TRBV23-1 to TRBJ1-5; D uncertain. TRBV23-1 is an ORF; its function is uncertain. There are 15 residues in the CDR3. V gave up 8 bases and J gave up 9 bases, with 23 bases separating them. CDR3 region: CASCTSGSDLGPQHF. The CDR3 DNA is TGCGCCAGCTGCACCTCCGGGTCTGACCTTGGGCCCCAGCATTTT.

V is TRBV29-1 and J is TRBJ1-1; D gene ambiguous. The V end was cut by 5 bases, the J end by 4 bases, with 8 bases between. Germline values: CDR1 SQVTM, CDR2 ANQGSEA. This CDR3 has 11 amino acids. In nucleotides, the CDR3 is TGCAGCGTTCGACATGGCACTGAAGCTTTCTTT. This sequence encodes CSVRHGTEAFF. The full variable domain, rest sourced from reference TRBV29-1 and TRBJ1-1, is SAVISQKPSRDICQRGTSLTIQCQVDSQVTMMFWYRQQPGQSLTLIATANQGSEATYESGFVIDKFPISRPNLTFSTLTVSNMSPEDSSIYLCSVRHGTEAFFGQGTRLTVV.

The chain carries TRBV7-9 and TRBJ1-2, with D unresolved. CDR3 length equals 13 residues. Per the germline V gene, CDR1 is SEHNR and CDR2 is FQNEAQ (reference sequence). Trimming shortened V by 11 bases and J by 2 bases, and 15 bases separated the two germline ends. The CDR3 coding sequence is TGTGCCCCCGAAGAGGTGGGGAACTATGGCTACACCTTC. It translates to CAPEEVGNYGYTF.

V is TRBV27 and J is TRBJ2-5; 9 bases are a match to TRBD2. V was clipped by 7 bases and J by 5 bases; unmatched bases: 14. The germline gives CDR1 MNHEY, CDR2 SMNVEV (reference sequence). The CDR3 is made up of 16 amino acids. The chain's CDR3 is CASTFLAGTSRETQYF. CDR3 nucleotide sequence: TGTGCCAGCACCTTCCTAGCGGGAACCTCGCGGGAGACCCAGTACTTC.

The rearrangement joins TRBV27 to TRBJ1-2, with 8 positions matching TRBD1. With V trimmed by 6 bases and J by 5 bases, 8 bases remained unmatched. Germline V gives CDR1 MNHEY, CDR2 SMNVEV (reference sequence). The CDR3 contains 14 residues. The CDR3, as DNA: TGTGCCAGCAGCCGGGACAGGTCCGGGTATGGCTACACCTTC. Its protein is CASSRDRSGYGYTF.

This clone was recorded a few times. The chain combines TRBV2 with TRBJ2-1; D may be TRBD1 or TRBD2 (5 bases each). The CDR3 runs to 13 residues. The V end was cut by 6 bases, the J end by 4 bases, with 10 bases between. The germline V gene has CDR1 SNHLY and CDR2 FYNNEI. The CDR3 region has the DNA TGTGCCAGCAGCCAATGGGGGTACAATGAGCAGTTCTTC. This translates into CASSQWGYNEQFF. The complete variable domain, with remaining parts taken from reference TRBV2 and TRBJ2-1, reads EPEVTQTPSHQVTQMGQEVILRCVPISNHLYFYWYRQILGQKVEFLVSFYNNEISEKSEIFDDQFSVERPDGSNFTLKIRSTKLEDSAMYFCASSQWGYNEQFFGPGTRLTVL.

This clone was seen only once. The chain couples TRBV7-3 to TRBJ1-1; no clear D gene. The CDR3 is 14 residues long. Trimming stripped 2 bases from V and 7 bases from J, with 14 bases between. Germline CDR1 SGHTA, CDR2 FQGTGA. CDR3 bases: TGTGCCAGCAGCTTATCGGGTCAGGTGCGTGAAGCTTTCTTT. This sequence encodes CASSLSGQVREAFF.

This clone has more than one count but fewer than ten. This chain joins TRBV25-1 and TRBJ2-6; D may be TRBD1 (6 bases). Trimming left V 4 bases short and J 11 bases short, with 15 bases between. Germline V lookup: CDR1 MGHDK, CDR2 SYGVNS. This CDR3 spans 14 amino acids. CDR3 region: CASSAQTGSDVLTF. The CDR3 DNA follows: TGTGCCAGCAGTGCACAAACAGGGTCCGACGTCCTGACTTTC.

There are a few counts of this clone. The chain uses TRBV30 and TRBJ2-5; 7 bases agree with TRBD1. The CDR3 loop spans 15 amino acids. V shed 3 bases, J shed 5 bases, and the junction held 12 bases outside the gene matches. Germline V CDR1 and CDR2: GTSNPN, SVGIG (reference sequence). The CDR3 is CAWSTRGRRGETQYF. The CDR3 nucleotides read TGTGCCTGGAGCACAAGGGGGCGCAGGGGGGAGACCCAGTACTTC.

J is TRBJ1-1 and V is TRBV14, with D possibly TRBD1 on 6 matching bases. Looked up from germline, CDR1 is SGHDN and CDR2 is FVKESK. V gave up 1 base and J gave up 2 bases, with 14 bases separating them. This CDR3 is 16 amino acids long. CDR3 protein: CASSQVGGAVNTEAFF. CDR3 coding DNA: TGTGCCAGCAGCCAAGTCGGGGGGGCAGTAAACACTGAAGCTTTCTTT.

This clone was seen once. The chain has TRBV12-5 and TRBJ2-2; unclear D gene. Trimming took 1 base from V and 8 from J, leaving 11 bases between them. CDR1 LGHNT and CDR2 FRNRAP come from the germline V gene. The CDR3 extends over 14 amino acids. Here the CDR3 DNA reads TGTGCTAGTGGTTTGGGCTCCGGTCCTGGGGAGCTGTTTTTT. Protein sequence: CASGLGSGPGELFF. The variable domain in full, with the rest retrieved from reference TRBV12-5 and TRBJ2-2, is DARVTQTPRHKVTEMGQEVTMRCQPILGHNTVFWYRQTMMQGLELLAYFRNRAPLDDSGMPKDRFSAEMPDATLATLKIQPSEPRDSAVYFCASGLGSGPGELFFGEGSRLTVL.

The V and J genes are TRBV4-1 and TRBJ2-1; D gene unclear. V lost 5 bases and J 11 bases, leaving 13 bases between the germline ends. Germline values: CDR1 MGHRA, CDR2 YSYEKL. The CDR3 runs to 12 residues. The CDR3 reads CASSGPRLKQFF. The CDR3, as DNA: TGCGCCAGCAGCGGCCCGAGGCTGAAGCAGTTCTTC.

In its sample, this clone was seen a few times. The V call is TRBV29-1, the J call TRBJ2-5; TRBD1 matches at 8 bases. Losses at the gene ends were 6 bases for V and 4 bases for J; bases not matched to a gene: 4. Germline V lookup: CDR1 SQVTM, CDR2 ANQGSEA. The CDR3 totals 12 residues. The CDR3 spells CSVRGPGETQYF. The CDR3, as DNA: TGCAGCGTCAGGGGGCCAGGAGAGACCCAGTACTTC.

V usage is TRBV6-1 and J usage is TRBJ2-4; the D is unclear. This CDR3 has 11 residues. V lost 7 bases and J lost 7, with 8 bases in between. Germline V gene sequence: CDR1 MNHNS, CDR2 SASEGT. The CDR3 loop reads CASKASNIQYF. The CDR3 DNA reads TGTGCCAGCAAAGCGAGTAACATTCAGTACTTC.

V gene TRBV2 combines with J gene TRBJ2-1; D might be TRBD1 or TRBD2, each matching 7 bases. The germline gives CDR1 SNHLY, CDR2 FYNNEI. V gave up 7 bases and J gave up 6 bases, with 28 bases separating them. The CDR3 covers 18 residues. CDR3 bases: TGTGCCAGCATGTGGGGGGGTCGACAGGGTCTGGGCTCCAATGAGCAGTTCTTC. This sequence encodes CASMWGGRQGLGSNEQFF.

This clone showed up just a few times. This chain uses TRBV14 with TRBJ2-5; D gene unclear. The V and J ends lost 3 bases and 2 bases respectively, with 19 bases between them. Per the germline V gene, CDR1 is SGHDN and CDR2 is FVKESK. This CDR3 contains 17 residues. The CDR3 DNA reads TGTGCCAGCAGCCACCATCCCCCAGCTTCAGAACAAGAGACCCAGTACTTC. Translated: CASSHHPPASEQETQYF. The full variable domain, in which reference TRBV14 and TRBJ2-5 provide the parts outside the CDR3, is EAGVTQFPSHSVIEKGQTVTLRCDPISGHDNLYWYRRVMGKEIKFLLHFVKESKQDESGMPNNRFLAERTGGTYSTLKVQPAELEDSGVYFCASSHHPPASEQETQYFGPGTRLLVL.

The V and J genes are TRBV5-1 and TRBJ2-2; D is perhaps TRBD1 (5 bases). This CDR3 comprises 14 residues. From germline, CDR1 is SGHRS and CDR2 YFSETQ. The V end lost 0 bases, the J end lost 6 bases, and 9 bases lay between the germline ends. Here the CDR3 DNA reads TGCGCCAGCAGCTTGGTGCAGGGCTCCGGGGAGCTGTTTTTT. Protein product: CASSLVQGSGELFF.

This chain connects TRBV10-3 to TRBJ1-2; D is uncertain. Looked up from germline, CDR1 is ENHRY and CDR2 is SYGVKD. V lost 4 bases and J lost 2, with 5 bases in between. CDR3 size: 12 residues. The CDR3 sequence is CAISAGNYGYTF. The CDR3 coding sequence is TGTGCCATCAGTGCCGGGAACTATGGCTACACCTTC.

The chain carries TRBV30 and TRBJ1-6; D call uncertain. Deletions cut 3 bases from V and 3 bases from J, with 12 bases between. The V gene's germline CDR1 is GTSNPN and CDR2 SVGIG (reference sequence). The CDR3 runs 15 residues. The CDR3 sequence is CAWSMRGIYNSPLHF. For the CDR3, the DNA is TGTGCCTGGAGCATGCGGGGAATCTATAATTCACCCCTCCACTTT.

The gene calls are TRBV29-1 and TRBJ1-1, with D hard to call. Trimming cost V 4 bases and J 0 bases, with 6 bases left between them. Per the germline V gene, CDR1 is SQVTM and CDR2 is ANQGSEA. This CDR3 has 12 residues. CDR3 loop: CSVVYVNTEAFF. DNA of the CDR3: TGCAGCGTTGTATACGTGAACACTGAAGCTTTCTTT.

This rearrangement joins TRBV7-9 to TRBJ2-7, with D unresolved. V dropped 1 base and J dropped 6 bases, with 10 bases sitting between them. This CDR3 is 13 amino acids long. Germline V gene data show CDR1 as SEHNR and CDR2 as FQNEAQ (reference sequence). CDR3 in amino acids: CASSLGGDGEQYF. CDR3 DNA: TGTGCCAGCAGCTTAGGTGGGGATGGCGAGCAGTACTTC.

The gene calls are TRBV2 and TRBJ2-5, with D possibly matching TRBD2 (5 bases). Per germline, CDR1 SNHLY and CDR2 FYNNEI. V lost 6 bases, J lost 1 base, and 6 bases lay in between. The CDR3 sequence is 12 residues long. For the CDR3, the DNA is TGTGCCAGCAGGGGAGTCCAAGAGACCCAGTACTTC. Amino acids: CASRGVQETQYF.

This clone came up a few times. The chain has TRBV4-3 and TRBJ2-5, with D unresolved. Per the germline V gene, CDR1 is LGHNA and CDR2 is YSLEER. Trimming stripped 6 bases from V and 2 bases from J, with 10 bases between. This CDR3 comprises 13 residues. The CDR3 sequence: CASSENRQETQYF. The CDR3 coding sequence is TGCGCCAGCAGTGAGAATAGACAAGAGACCCAGTACTTC.

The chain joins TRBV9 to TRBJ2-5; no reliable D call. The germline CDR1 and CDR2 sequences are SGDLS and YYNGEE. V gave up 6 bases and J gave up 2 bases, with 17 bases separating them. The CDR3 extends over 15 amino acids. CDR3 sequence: CASTRSIRGQETQYF. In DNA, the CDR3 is TGTGCCAGCACCCGCTCTATCCGAGGACAAGAGACCCAGTACTTC.

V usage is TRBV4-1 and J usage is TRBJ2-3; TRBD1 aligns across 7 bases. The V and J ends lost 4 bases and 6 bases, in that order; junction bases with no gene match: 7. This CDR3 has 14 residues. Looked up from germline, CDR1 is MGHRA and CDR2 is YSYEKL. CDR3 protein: CASSPDREEDTQYF. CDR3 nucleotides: TGCGCCAGCAGCCCAGACAGGGAAGAGGATACGCAGTATTTT.

The CDR3 protein is CASSPGPYGYTF. The CDR3 DNA follows: TGTGCCAGCAGCCCGGGCCCCTATGGCTACACCTTC. V is TRBV5-4 and J is TRBJ1-2; no definite D call. In germline, CDR1 is SGHNT, CDR2 YYREEE (reference sequence). The germline V and J ends were trimmed by 4 bases and 4 bases, with 8 bases remaining between them. This CDR3 spans 12 amino acids.

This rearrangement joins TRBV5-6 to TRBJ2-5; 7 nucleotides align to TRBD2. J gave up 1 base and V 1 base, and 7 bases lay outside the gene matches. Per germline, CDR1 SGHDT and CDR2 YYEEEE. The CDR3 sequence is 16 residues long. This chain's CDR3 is CASSLTGGGTQETQYF. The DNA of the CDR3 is TGTGCCAGCAGCTTGACGGGCGGGGGAACCCAAGAGACCCAGTACTTC.